A selection of T cell receptor beta chains follows, all from one sample in a study of post-analysis software for immune sequencing data. TCRdb independently ran MiXCR on the PCR reads; one entry per CDR3 protein. This sample yields roughly 150,000 distinct CDR3 sequences, of which roughly 35% are seen a single time; roughly 28% belongs to the top ten. The sequences come from blood, collected after autologous hematopoietic stem cell transplantation. The source of these receptors is a girl aged 10 to 17 with multiple sclerosis. Both conserved end residues are part of each CDR3. The D gene is left open where the match is weak. Not all rows give a size; the values are once, few, many and, for expanded clones, a class.

>.|once|TRBJ2-3|TRBV6-6
TGTGCCAGCAGTTCCGGCGGGCTATTCACAGATACGCAGTATTTT
CASSSGGLFTDTQYF
>.|few|TRBJ2-1|TRBV5-1
TGCGCCAGCAGCTTAGGGACGGACGCTTACAATGAGCAGTTCTTC
CASSLGTDAYNEQFF
>TRBD2|few|TRBJ2-1|TRBV5-1
TGCGCCAGCAGCTTGGCTTTAGCGGGAGCGTCCTACAATGAGCAGTTCTTC
CASSLALAGASYNEQFF
>TRBD1|.|TRBJ2-1|TRBV28
TGTGCCAGCAGTCCGGCCGGGACAGGGGCTTACAATGAGCAGTTCTTC
CASSPAGTGAYNEQFF
>TRBD1|.|TRBJ1-2|TRBV4-3
TGCGCCAGCAGCCACGCACTGACAGGGGGCGCGAGCTATGGCTACACCTTC
CASSHALTGGASYGYTF
>.|few|TRBJ2-1|TRBV27
TGTGCCAGCAGCCCGGACTGGACCCGCTCCTACAATGAGCAGTTCTTC
CASSPDWTRSYNEQFF
>TRBD2|few|TRBJ2-3|TRBV20-1
TGCAGTACCCTCGGACTAGTAGATACGCAGTATTTT
CSTLGLVDTQYF
>.|.|TRBJ2-1|TRBV7-9
TGTGCCAGCAGCTTAAGTGACGCACCGGAGCAGTTCTTC
CASSLSDAPEQFF
>TRBD2|many|TRBJ2-2|TRBV6-6
TGTGCCAGCAGTTCCCTCGGACTAGCGATGGCCGGGGAGCTGTTTTTT
CASSSLGLAMAGELFF
>.|.|TRBJ2-3|TRBV4-2
TGTGCCAGCAGCCAAGACCTAGGGCCCACAGATACGCAGTATTTT
CASSQDLGPTDTQYF
>TRBD1|few|TRBJ1-1|TRBV29-1
TGCAGCGCCGGACAGGGGGTTAAGGGGAACACTGAAGCTTTCTTT
CSAGQGVKGNTEAFF
>TRBD2|few|TRBJ2-1|TRBV5-1
TGCGCCAGCAGCTTTAGATCCGGGAGGCAGGGGCAGTTCTTC
CASSFRSGRQGQFF
>.|.|TRBJ1-2|TRBV12-5
TGTGCTAGTGGTTTTCAGGCAGGGCGCGATGTAGATAGTGGCTACACCTTC
CASGFQAGRDVDSGYTF
>TRBD1|.|TRBJ1-2|TRBV29-1
TGCAGCGTTGAAACAGGGGATAACTATGGCTACACCTTC
CSVETGDNYGYTF
>.|.|TRBJ2-7|TRBV2
TGTGCCAGCATCCCGGGCGAGCAGTACTTC
CASIPGEQYF
>.|few|TRBJ1-4|TRBV4-3
TGCGCCAGCAGCCACGGCAAAGGGCGAAGTGGGGAAAAACTGTTTTTT
CASSHGKGRSGEKLFF
>TRBD2|many|TRBJ2-1|TRBV12-3/TRBV12-4
TGTGCCAGTCAGGTCCTAGCGGGAGCCAATGAGCAGTTCTTC
CASQVLAGANEQFF
>TRBD1|few|TRBJ2-7|TRBV9
TGTGCCAGCAGCGTAACCGGGACAGGGGACTACGAGCAGTACTTC
CASSVTGTGDYEQYF
>TRBD1|.|TRBJ2-1|TRBV6-6
TGTGCCAGCAGCCAACCGGGACAGGGGGCGCGGGAGCAGTTCTTC
CASSQPGQGAREQFF
>.|many|TRBJ2-7|TRBV29-1
TGCAGCGTAAATAGCGGCCGCTCCTACGAGCAGTACTTC
CSVNSGRSYEQYF
>.|.|TRBJ2-1|TRBV27
TGTGCCAGCAGCGTGGCGGGATGGGGCGGTTGGGACAATGAGCAGTTCTTC
CASSVAGWGGWDNEQFF
>TRBD1|.|TRBJ2-1|TRBV30
TGCTGCGGACAGGCCTACAATGAGCAGTTCTTC
CCGQAYNEQFF
>TRBD2|many|TRBJ2-7|TRBV24-1
TGTGCCACCAGTGATAGCGGGAGAGGGTACGAGCAGTACTTC
CATSDSGRGYEQYF
>.|many|TRBJ2-5|TRBV5-1
TGTGCCAGCAGCCTAGGAGGGAGGGAGACCCAGTACTTC
CASSLGGRETQYF
>TRBD2|few|TRBJ2-1|TRBV11-2
TGTGCCAGCAGCTTAGATCCCTCACTAGCGGGAGGGCCCGAGCAGTTCTTC
CASSLDPSLAGGPEQFF
>.|many|TRBJ2-5|TRBV6-5
TGTGCCAGCAGTTACGGCAGGGCTGGGGAGACCCAGTACTTC
CASSYGRAGETQYF
>TRBD1|.|TRBJ1-1|TRBV7-9
TGTGCCAGCAGCTTCGTGACAGGGGGGGACACTGGAGCTTTCTTT
CASSFVTGGDTGAFF
>TRBD1|few|TRBJ2-1|TRBV5-1
TGCGCCAGCAGCTTGGAGACAGGGAACAATGAGCAGTTCTTC
CASSLETGNNEQFF
>.|.|TRBJ1-2|TRBV29-1
TGCGGCGTTTTGAGACCCTATGGCTACACCTTC
CGVLRPYGYTF
>.|few|TRBJ2-7|TRBV5-6
TGTGCCAGCAGCTGGGACCGAACCTACGAGCAGTACTTC
CASSWDRTYEQYF
>.|once|TRBJ2-5|TRBV29-1
TGCAGCGTTGAAGTTGGGCCAACTGGGGAGCAGTACTTC
CSVEVGPTGEQYF
>TRBD2|.|TRBJ2-3|TRBV20-1
TGCAGTGTCTTGGGACTAGCGGGGGGCACAGATACGCAGTATTTT
CSVLGLAGGTDTQYF
>.|.|TRBJ2-1|TRBV6-5
TGTGCCTCAAACAGGGGGGGAGCGGCCTACAATGAGCAGTTCTTC
CASNRGGAAYNEQFF
>TRBD1|.|TRBJ1-4|TRBV19
TGTGCCAGTAGTGCGGGACAGCGTAATGAAAAACTGTTTTTT
CASSAGQRNEKLFF
>.|.|TRBJ2-4|TRBV23-1
TGCGCCAGCAGACTAGACAGCAAATTAGCCAAAAACATTCAGTACTTC
CASRLDSKLAKNIQYF
>.|.|TRBJ2-7|TRBV4-1
TGCGCCAGCAGCCAAGATCTCTCCCGGGACGGCGAGCAGTACTTC
CASSQDLSRDGEQYF
>TRBD2|few|TRBJ2-1|TRBV5-1
TGCGCCAGCAGCCCGGGACTAGCGGGAGTTTTTGAGCAGTTCTTC
CASSPGLAGVFEQFF
>.|once|TRBJ2-1|TRBV2
TGTGCCAGCAGGGGTGATCAGGGGCAAGAGACCCAGTTCTTC
CASRGDQGQETQFF
>.|many|TRBJ1-1|TRBV10-3
TGTGCCATCAGGACCCAGTCGACTGAAGCTTTCTTT
CAIRTQSTEAFF
>.|few|TRBJ2-3|TRBV12-3/TRBV12-4
TGTGCCATTATCAGGGGAGATACGCAGTATTTT
CAIIRGDTQYF